This TCR beta chain was retrieved from a study of cytomegalovirus exposure and HLA in healthy donors. J was trimmed by 5 bases and V by 1 base; bases with no gene match: 5. Germline V gene lookup returns CDR1 SGHRS and CDR2 YFSETQ. This CDR3 is built from 16 residues. It was with 60 Vbeta and 13 Jbeta primers that the PCR ran. The method was immunoSEQ multiplex PCR; TCRdb's version includes in-frame clones alone and lacks a portion of them. The data show some 200,000 clones, 60% to 80% seen once. The material sequenced was PBMCs. The receptor's source is a man between 18 and 35 years old in good health and CMV-seronegative. The gene calls are TRBV5-1 and TRBJ2-3; 12 positions match TRBD2. The CDR3: CASSLRLAGELDTQYF. CDR3 nucleotides: TGCGCCAGCAGCTTGAGACTAGCGGGAGAACTAGATACGCAGTATTTT.